A selection of T cell receptor beta chains follows, all from one sample in a study of blood T cell repertoires in COVID-19. TCRdb's table, derived via immunoSEQ multiplex PCR, lists solely in-frame clones and lacks some. The top ten hold around 7.8% of the sample, which has 260,000 or so clones, about 80% seen once. The sample was peripheral blood. These receptors originate from a human donor in a cohort sampled during active COVID-19. CDR3s leave out the opening cysteine and the closing phenylalanine or tryptophan.

V gene: TRBV5-6; CDR3 protein: ASSGRGAQETQY
V gene: TRBV2; CDR3 protein: ASSENSGGLSYNEQF
V gene: TRBV10-2; CDR3 protein: ASSLRGRDSIRGFYEQY
V gene: TRBV7-2; CDR3 protein: ASSRGDRSNQPQH
V gene: TRBV6-1; CDR3 protein: ASSEAKGNRDEQY
V gene: TRBV11-2; CDR3 protein: ASSLERGTYNEQF
V gene: TRBV5-5; CDR3 protein: ASSFGRGDTQY
V gene: TRBV7-2; CDR3 protein: ASSLDTPSTLH
V gene: TRBV11-3; CDR3 protein: ASSPGTSGSEEQF
V gene: TRBV4-3; CDR3 protein: ASSQDSGPGELF
V gene: TRBV18; CDR3 protein: ASSPVRTSGVEQY
V gene: TRBV28; CDR3 protein: ASQAPGLAGGGNEQF
V gene: TRBV5-1; CDR3 protein: ASSLEADTDTQY
V gene: TRBV24-1; CDR3 protein: ATSDPGQDHNEQF
V gene: TRBV4-1; CDR3 protein: ASSQAPGLLGGAF
V gene: TRBV27; CDR3 protein: ASSLGRGNYGYT
V gene: TRBV27; CDR3 protein: ASSSLGGGTDTQY
V gene: TRBV28; CDR3 protein: ASRGQGTGYTDTQY
V gene: TRBV20-1; CDR3 protein: SASGLPGQKAF
V gene: TRBV7-2; CDR3 protein: ASSPRVGHEQY
V gene: TRBV5-5; CDR3 protein: ASSLAGGEGSEQY
V gene: TRBV11-2; CDR3 protein: ASSLQGAGGYT
V gene: TRBV13; CDR3 protein: ASSSRLAGETQY
V gene: TRBV4-2; CDR3 protein: ASSSLAGVEDTQY
V gene: TRBV10-1; CDR3 protein: ASSAVTYNEQF
V gene: TRBV5-4; CDR3 protein: ASSLVGWEQF
V gene: TRBV18; CDR3 protein: ASSMTVGQPQH
V gene: TRBV19; CDR3 protein: ASSIGDIYTDTQY
V gene: TRBV7-8; CDR3 protein: ASSLARFQGGHEKLF
V gene: TRBV18; CDR3 protein: ASSTGVNYGYT
V gene: TRBV24-1; CDR3 protein: ATSGAATDTQY
V gene: TRBV6-1; CDR3 protein: ASSEDGTGGYQPQH
V gene: TRBV6-2/TRBV6-3; CDR3 protein: ASSYRSQLTQY
V gene: TRBV5-1; CDR3 protein: ASSFGLRGGQGTEAF
V gene: TRBV5-1; CDR3 protein: ASSLSGQIAGNTIY
V gene: TRBV7-8; CDR3 protein: ASSLDGGRQETQY
V gene: TRBV2; CDR3 protein: ASSDQGDSEAF
V gene: TRBV15; CDR3 protein: ATAVGGVSYEQY
V gene: TRBV7-2; CDR3 protein: ASSLAGPQETQY